This entry is about one TCR beta chain. Participant age was roughly 18 to 90 years, and participants resided in fewer than 30 US areas. Cohort allocation depended upon clinical history that participants reported. Germline V lookup: CDR1 SEHNR, CDR2 FQNEAQ (reference sequence). V lost 5 bases and J lost 4; bases outside the gene matches: 8. The CDR3 spans 16 residues. This sample is part of a study of blood T cell repertoires in COVID-19. Study context: The analysed material was cDNA or gDNA that came from T cells, B-cell-depleted T cells, or PBMCs.

In the authors' workflow: Quantification of nucleated cells was approximated via reference gene primer amplification. Profiled with immunoSEQ multiplex PCR; TCRdb holds only in-frame clones, not every one. The DNA was the basis for D and trimming; V, J and clone size are from that table. The data contain about 430,000 clones, roughly 90% of them singletons. This clonotype originated in a woman under 40 with acute COVID-19. The genes are TRBV7-9 and TRBJ2-2, with 9 bases identical to TRBD1. The source material was PBMCs or T cells enriched from blood (not recorded which). This chain's CDR3 is CASSLRTGVSTGELFF. The CDR3 region has the DNA TGTGCCAGCAGCCTCCGGACAGGGGTGAGCACCGGGGAGCTGTTTTTT. Using reference TRBV7-9 and TRBJ2-2 for the parts outside the CDR3, the full variable domain is DTGVSQNPRHKITKRGQNVTFRCDPISEHNRLYWYRQTLGQGPEFLTYFQNEAQLEKSRLLSDRFSAERPKGSFSTLEIQRTEQGDSAMYLCASSLRTGVSTGELFFGEGSRLTVL.